These T cell receptor beta chains were read from a single sample in a study of T cell repertoires in cytomegalovirus infection. Antigen specificity for these receptors is unknown. TCRdb reanalysed the reads using MiXCR and keeps one entry per CDR3 protein. The data contain 550,000 to 700,000 distinct CDR3 sequences, roughly 42% of them singletons. The sequencing used cultured PBMCs, collected from culture after CMV antigen stimulation. These receptors were obtained from a human donor in good health (CMV status not recorded). Some clones in this sample may be carry-over from other donors' samples. The CDR3 runs from the conserved cysteine through the conserved F or W. The D gene is left open where the match is weak. Rows may omit the clone size; those that give it use once, few, many or a size class.

j_call v_call clone_size d_call cdr3_nt cdr3_aa
TRBJ1-2 TRBV5-5 once . TGTGCCAGCAGCTTGTTGGCTGGCAATGGCTACACCTTC CASSLLAGNGYTF
TRBJ2-5 TRBV7-9 . . TGTGCCAGCAGCTTAGGGCCGGGGCAGCGGGAGACCCAGTACTTC CASSLGPGQRETQYF
TRBJ2-3 TRBV7-8 few . TGTGCCAGCAGCTTAGTCGGGTCGGGACGGGATACGCAGTATTTT CASSLVGSGRDTQYF
TRBJ2-1 TRBV11-2 . TRBD1 TGTGCCAGCAGCTTAGGGCCAGGGGGCGGGTACCGGGCTGAGCAGTTCTTC CASSLGPGGGYRAEQFF
TRBJ2-6 TRBV7-2 few . TGTGCCAGCAGCTTAGTAGGGTCAGCTGGGGCCAACGTCCTGACTTTC CASSLVGSAGANVLTF
TRBJ2-3 TRBV2 . . TGTGCCAGCAGCCCGATAGGAGCAGATACGCAGTATTTT CASSPIGADTQYF
TRBJ1-1 TRBV7-2 few . TGTGCCAGCAGCCCGACTAGGCTGAACACTGAAGCTTTCTTT CASSPTRLNTEAFF
TRBJ2-7 TRBV2 . TRBD1 TGTGCCAGCAAAAAGGGGGCTCCCACCTACGAGCAGTACTTC CASKKGAPTYEQYF
TRBJ1-3 TRBV12-3/TRBV12-4 few . TGTGCCAGCAGTCAGGGGACCCGAGCCTCGTCTGGAAACACCATATATTTT CASSQGTRASSGNTIYF
TRBJ1-2 TRBV7-2 . TRBD1 TGTGCCAGCAGCCCAGCAACAGGGGGCGGAGGCTACACCTTC CASSPATGGGGYTF
TRBJ2-7 TRBV28 . . TGTGCCAGCAGTTTAGGGTCTAGCCACGAGCAGTACTTC CASSLGSSHEQYF
TRBJ2-1 TRBV20-1 few TRBD2 TGCAGTGCTATTCTAGCGGGAGTGAGCTACAATGAGCAGTTCTTC CSAILAGVSYNEQFF
TRBJ2-3 TRBV5-1 . TRBD2 TGCGCCAGCAGCCCCCCCCGGGGCGGGGGGCGAGATACGCAGTATTTT CASSPPRGGGRDTQYF
TRBJ2-1 TRBV4-1 many TRBD2 TGCGCCAGCAGCCCCCGGACTAGCGGGGGGGCCAATGAGCAGTTCTTC CASSPRTSGGANEQFF
TRBJ2-5 TRBV7-2 many . TGTGCCAGCAGCGTGGGGGTCCAAGAGACCCAGTACTTC CASSVGVQETQYF
TRBJ2-1 TRBV2 . . TGTGCCAGCAGTGAAGCGTCTGGTGGTTCCCCCCATGAGCAGTTCTTC CASSEASGGSPHEQFF
TRBJ1-2 TRBV3-1 . . TGTGCCAGCAGCCAAGAAAGTCGTCAAGGCTACACCTTC CASSQESRQGYTF
TRBJ1-1 TRBV12-3/TRBV12-4 . . TGTGCCAGCAGGTCCAACAGGGAGAACACTGAAGCTTTCTTT CASRSNRENTEAFF
TRBJ2-1 TRBV11-3 . TRBD2 TGTGCCAGCAGCTTAGAAGGGTGGACTAGCGGGAGTAATGAGCAGTTCTTC CASSLEGWTSGSNEQFF
TRBJ2-3 TRBV7-8 few . TGTGCCAGCAGCGCCACTTGGGGGACCAGCCATACGCAGTATTTT CASSATWGTSHTQYF
TRBJ2-7 TRBV19 . . TGTGTCAGTAGTATAGCGGTCGGGGGATCCCGCGAGCAGTACTTC CVSSIAVGGSREQYF
TRBJ2-3 TRBV20-1 few TRBD1 TGCAGTGCTAGAGAGGGGACAGGATCTGATACGCAGTATTTT CSAREGTGSDTQYF
TRBJ1-4 TRBV7-2 . . TGTGCCAGCAGCGTGGGCCCCGGCGGGGATGAAAAACTGTTTTTT CASSVGPGGDEKLFF
TRBJ2-7 TRBV7-3 . . TGTGCCAGCAGCATAACAGGGTACGAGCAGTACTTC CASSITGYEQYF
TRBJ2-1 TRBV6-5 . TRBD1 TGTGCCAGCAGGGACAGGGGGCAGGATGAGCAGTTCTTC CASRDRGQDEQFF
TRBJ1-1 TRBV15 few . TGTGCCACCAGCAGATCCCAGGGGATGAACACTGAAGCTTTCTTT CATSRSQGMNTEAFF
TRBJ1-5 TRBV11-3 . . TGTGCCAGCAGCGCCTCCGGCCTCAGCACCCAGCATTTT CASSASGLSTQHF
TRBJ2-2 TRBV7-6 . . TGTGCCAGCAGCTTAAATTACGGGTCCAACACCGGGGAGCTGTTTTTT CASSLNYGSNTGELFF
TRBJ1-5 TRBV6-2/TRBV6-3 . . TGTGCCAGCAGTAGGCCCGAAGGGAGTCCCAATCAGCCCCAGCATTTT CASSRPEGSPNQPQHF
TRBJ2-3 TRBV4-1 . TRBD2 TGCGCCAGCAGCCAAGATCCTAGCGGGGTTAGCACAGATACGCAGTATTTT CASSQDPSGVSTDTQYF
TRBJ2-2 TRBV7-2 many . TGTGCCAGCAGTCCGATAAACACCGGGGAGCTGTTTTTT CASSPINTGELFF
TRBJ1-6 TRBV6-2/TRBV6-3 . TRBD1 TGTGCCAGCAACTGGGACAGGCTGAATTCACCCCTCCACTTT CASNWDRLNSPLHF
TRBJ2-6 TRBV19 few . TGTGCCAGTACTTACCTTAGTTCCTCTGGGGCCAACGTCCTGACTTTC CASTYLSSSGANVLTF
TRBJ2-3 TRBV4-1 few . TGCGCCAGCCGGGACTTTGAGAGCAGCACAGATACGCAGTATTTT CASRDFESSTDTQYF
TRBJ1-5 TRBV7-8 . TRBD1 TGTGCCAGCAGCTCACCCGTTTGGACAGGGGGCAATCAGCCCCAGCATTTT CASSSPVWTGGNQPQHF
TRBJ1-6 TRBV6-1 few . TGTGCCAGCAGTTCCTACTCGGGGAATTATAATTCACCCCTCCACTTT CASSSYSGNYNSPLHF
TRBJ1-1 TRBV7-2 few TRBD1 TGTGCCAGCAGGTCAGACGGGACAGCCGAAAACACTGAAGCTTTCTTT CASRSDGTAENTEAFF
TRBJ2-5 TRBV7-8 . . TGTGCCAGCAGCTTAAGTATGAGTAGCGGAGCCCAAGAGACCCAGTACTTC CASSLSMSSGAQETQYF
TRBJ2-6 TRBV19 few . TGTGCCAGTAGTATGGGACGCCTCAGGGAGTCCTCTGGGGCCAACGTCCTGACTTTC CASSMGRLRESSGANVLTF
TRBJ1-1 TRBV5-6 . . TGTGCCAGCCTAACATGGTGGGTTGGGCAGTCTGACACTGAAGCTTTCTTT CASLTWWVGQSDTEAFF
TRBJ1-1 TRBV27 . TRBD1 TGTGCCAGCACCCTGGACAGGTTAAGCACTGAAGCTTTCTTT CASTLDRLSTEAFF
TRBJ2-7 TRBV28 few TRBD2 TGTGCCAGCAGCTTGGCCTCCCGAGCGAGCGGGAGATTGTACGAGCAGTACTTC CASSLASRASGRLYEQYF
TRBJ1-1 TRBV6-1 . TRBD1 TGTGCCAGCAGCTCCCAGGGGCGGACAGGGTCCACTGAAGCTTTCTTT CASSSQGRTGSTEAFF
TRBJ2-5 TRBV28 . TRBD2 TGTGCCAGCAGTTCCCTACGGGAGGTTGGAGAGACCCAGTACTTC CASSSLREVGETQYF
TRBJ2-4 TRBV6-2/TRBV6-3 few . TGTGCCACCCACCGGGGTGATGAAAACATTCAGTACTTC CATHRGDENIQYF
TRBJ1-2 TRBV7-2 . . TGTGCCAGCAGCCACGGGGGGGCAGGAGCTTTCTATGGCTACACCTTC CASSHGGAGAFYGYTF
TRBJ1-6 TRBV7-2 many . TGTGCCAGCAGTCCAGAGTATAATTCACCCCTCCACTTT CASSPEYNSPLHF
TRBJ1-5 TRBV20-1 . . TGCAGTGCTAGATCGGAAAGGGCAGAAATTAGCAATCAGCCCCAGCATTTT CSARSERAEISNQPQHF
TRBJ1-1 TRBV11-2 . . TGTGCCAGCAGCTTAGAAAAGTCGAGCAGGCGAGCTTTCTTT CASSLEKSSRRAFF
TRBJ2-3 TRBV29-1 few . TGCAGCGCTCGCTCCGGGGGATCGTACACCGCGCAGTATTTT CSARSGGSYTAQYF
TRBJ1-1 TRBV19 few . TGTGCCAGTAGTATATCCACGAGCACTGAAGCTTTCTTT CASSISTSTEAFF
TRBJ1-5 TRBV7-8 many TRBD1 TGTGCCAGCAGCCCCGGGACAGGGGTTCAGCCCCAGCATTTT CASSPGTGVQPQHF